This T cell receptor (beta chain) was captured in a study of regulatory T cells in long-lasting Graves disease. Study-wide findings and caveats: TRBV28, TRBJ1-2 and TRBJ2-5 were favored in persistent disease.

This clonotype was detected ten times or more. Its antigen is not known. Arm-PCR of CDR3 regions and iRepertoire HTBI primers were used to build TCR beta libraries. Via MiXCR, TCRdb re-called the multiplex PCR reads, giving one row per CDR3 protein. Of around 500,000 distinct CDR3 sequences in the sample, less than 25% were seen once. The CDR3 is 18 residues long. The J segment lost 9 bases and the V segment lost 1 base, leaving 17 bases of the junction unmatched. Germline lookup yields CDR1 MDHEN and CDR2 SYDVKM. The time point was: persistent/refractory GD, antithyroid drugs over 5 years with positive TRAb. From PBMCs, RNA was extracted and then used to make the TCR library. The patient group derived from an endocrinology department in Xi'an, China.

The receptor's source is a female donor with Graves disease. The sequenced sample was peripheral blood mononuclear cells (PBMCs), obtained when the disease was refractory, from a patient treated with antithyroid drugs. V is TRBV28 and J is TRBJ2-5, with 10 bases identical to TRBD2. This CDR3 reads CASSLLLDASTSGKAQYF. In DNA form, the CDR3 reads TGTGCCAGCAGTTTATTACTAGATGCGTCCACTAGCGGGAAGGCCCAGTACTTC.